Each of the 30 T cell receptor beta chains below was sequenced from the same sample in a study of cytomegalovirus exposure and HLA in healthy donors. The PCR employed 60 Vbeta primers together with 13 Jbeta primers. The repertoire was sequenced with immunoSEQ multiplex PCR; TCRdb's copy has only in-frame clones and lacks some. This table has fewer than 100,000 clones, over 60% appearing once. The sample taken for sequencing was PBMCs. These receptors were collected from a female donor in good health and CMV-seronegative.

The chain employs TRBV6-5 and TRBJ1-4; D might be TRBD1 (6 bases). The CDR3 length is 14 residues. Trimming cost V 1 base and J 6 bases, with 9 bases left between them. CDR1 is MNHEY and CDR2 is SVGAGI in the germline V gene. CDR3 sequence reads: CASSYWQGYEKLFF. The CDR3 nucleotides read TGTGCCAGCAGTTACTGGCAGGGGTATGAAAAACTGTTTTTT.

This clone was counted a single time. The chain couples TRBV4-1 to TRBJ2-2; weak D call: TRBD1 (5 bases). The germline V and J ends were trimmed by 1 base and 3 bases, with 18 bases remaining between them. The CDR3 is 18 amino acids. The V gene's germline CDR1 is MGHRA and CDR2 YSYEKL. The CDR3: CASSQVAPGYVDTGELFF. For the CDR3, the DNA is TGCGCCAGCAGCCAAGTTGCCCCAGGGTATGTTGACACCGGGGAGCTGTTTTTT.

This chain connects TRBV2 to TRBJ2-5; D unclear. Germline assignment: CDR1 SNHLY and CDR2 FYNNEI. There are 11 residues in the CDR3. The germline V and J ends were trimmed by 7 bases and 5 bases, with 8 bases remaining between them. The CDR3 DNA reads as TGTGCCAGCAAGGTCGGGGAGACCCAGTACTTC. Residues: CASKVGETQYF.

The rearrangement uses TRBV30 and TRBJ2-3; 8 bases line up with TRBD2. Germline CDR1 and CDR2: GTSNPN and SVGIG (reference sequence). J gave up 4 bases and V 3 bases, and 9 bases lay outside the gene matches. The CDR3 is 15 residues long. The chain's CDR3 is CAWSSPGLAADTQYF. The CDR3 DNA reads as TGTGCCTGGAGCTCGCCAGGACTAGCCGCAGATACGCAGTATTTT.

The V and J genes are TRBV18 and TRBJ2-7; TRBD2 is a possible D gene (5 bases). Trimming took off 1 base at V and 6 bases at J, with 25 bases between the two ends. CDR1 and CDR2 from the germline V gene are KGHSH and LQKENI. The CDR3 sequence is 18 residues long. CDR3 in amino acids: CASSPRPVDGISGREQYF. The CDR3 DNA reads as TGTGCCAGCTCACCACGCCCCGTTGATGGGATCAGCGGACGCGAGCAGTACTTC.

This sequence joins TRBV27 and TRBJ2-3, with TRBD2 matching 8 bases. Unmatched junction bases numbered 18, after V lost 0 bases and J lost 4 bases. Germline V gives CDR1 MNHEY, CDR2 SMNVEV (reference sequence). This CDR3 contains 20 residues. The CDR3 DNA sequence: TGTGCCAGCAGTTTATCTCCCCCCGGGAGGATGCGGGGGGCGGCAGATACGCAGTATTTT. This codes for CASSLSPPGRMRGAADTQYF.

The CDR3 sequence: CAWRLGGTEAFF. In DNA, the CDR3 is TGTGCCTGGAGGCTCGGGGGCACTGAAGCTTTCTTT. The chain carries TRBV30 and TRBJ1-1, with TRBD1 as a possible D gene (5 bases). CDR1 is GTSNPN and CDR2 is SVGIG in the germline V gene (reference sequence). The CDR3 sequence is 12 residues long. V shed 3 bases and J shed 4 bases, with 9 bases lying between them.

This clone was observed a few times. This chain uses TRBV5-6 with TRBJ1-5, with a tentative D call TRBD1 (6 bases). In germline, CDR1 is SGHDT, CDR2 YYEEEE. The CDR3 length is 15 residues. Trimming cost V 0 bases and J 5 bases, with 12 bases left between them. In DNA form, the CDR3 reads TGTGCCAGCAGCTTGGCCGGGACATACGATCAGCCCCAGCATTTT. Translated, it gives CASSLAGTYDQPQHF. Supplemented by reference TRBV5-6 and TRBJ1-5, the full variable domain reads DAGVTQSPTHLIKTRGQQVTLRCSPKSGHDTVSWYQQALGQGPQFIFQYYEEEERQRGNFPDRFSGHQFPNYSSELNVNALLLGDSALYLCASSLAGTYDQPQHFGDGTRLSIL.

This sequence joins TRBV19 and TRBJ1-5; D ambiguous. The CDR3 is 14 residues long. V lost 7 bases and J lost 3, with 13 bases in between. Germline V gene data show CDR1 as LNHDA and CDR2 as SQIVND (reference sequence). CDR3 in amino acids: CASNEGQLNQPQHF. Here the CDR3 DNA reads TGTGCCAGTAACGAGGGTCAGCTCAATCAGCCCCAGCATTTT.

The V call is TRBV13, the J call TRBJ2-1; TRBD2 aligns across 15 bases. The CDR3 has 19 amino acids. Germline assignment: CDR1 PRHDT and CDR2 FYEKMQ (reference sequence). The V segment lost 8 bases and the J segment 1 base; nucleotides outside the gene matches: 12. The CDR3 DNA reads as TGTGCCAGCTCCATCAGGGGACTAGCGGGAGGAGGGTCCTACAATGAGCAGTTCTTC. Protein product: CASSIRGLAGGGSYNEQFF.

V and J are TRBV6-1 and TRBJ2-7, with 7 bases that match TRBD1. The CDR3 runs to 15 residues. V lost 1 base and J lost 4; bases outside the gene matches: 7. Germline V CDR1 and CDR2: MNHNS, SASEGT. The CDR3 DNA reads TGTGCCAGCAGTGAAGGAACAGGGGAAAGTTACGAGCAGTACTTC. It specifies CASSEGTGESYEQYF.

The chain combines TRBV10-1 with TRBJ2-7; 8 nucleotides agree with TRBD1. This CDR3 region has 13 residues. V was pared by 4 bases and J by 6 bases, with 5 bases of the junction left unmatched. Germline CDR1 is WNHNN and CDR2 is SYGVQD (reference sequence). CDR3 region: CASSGQTGAEQYF. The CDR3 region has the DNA TGCGCCAGCAGTGGACAGACAGGGGCCGAGCAGTACTTC.

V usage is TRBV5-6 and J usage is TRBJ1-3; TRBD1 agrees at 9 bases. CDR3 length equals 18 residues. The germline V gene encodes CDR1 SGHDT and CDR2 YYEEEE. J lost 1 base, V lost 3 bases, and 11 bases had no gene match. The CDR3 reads CASSWWDRELGSGNTIYF. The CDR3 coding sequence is TGTGCCAGCAGCTGGTGGGACAGGGAGCTTGGTTCTGGAAACACCATATATTTT.

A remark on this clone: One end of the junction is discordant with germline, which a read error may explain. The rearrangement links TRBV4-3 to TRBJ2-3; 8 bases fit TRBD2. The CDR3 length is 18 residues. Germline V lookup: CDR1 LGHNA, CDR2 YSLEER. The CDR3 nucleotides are TGCGCCATCAGCCAAGGTGAGCGGGGGCCAGGAGGCACAGATACGCAGTATTTT. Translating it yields CAISQGERGPGGTDTQYF.

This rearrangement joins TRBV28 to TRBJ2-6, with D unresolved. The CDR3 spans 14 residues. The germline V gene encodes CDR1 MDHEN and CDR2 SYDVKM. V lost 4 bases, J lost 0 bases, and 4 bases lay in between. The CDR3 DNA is TGTGCCAGCAGTTCTACCTCTGGGGCCAACGTCCTGACTTTC. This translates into CASSSTSGANVLTF.

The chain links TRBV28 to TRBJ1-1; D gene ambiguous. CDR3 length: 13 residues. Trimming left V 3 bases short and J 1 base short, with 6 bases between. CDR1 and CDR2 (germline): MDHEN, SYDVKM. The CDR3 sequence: CASSFGQNTEAFF. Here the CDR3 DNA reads TGTGCCAGCAGTTTTGGGCAGAACACTGAAGCTTTCTTT.

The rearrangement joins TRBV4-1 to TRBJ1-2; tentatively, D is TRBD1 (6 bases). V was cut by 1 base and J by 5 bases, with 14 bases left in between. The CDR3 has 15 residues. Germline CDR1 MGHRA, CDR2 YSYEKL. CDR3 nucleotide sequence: TGCGCCAGCAGCCAAGGTGGGCCAGGGGATTATGGCTACACCTTC. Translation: CASSQGGPGDYGYTF.

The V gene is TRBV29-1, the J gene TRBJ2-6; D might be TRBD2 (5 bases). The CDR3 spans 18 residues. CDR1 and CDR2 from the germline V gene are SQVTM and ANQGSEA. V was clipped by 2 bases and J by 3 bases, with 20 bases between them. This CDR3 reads CSVEIEGDIVNGANVLTF. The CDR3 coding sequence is TGCAGCGTTGAAATCGAGGGAGACATTGTAAATGGGGCCAACGTCCTGACTTTC.

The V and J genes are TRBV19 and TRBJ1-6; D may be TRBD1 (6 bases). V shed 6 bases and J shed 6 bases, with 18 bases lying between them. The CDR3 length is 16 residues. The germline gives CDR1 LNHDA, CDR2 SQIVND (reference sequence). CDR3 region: CASSPMLDRLNSPLHF. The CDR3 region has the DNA TGTGCCAGTAGCCCCATGTTGGACAGACTTAATTCACCCCTCCACTTT. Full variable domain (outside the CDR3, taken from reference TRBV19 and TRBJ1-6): DGGITQSPKYLFRKEGQNVTLSCEQNLNHDAMYWYRQDPGQGLRLIYYSQIVNDFQKGDIAEGYSVSREKKESFPLTVTSAQKNPTAFYLCASSPMLDRLNSPLHFGNGTRLTVT.

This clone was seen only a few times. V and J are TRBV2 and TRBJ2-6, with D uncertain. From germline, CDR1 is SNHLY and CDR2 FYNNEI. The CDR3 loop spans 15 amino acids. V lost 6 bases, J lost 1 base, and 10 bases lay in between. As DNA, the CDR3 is TGTGCCAGCAGCGCTACAGTTTCTGGGGCCAACGTCCTGACTTTC. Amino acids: CASSATVSGANVLTF.

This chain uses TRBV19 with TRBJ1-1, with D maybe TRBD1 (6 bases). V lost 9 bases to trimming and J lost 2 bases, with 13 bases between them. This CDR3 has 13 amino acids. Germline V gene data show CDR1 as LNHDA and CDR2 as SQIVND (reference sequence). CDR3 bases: TGTGCCAGCCAAGGGACATTTAACACTGAAGCTTTCTTT. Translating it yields CASQGTFNTEAFF.

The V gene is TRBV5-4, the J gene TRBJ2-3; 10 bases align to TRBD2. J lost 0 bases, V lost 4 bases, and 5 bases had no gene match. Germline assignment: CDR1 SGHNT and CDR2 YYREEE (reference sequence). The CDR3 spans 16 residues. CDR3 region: CASSGSGGRSTDTQYF. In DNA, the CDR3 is TGTGCCAGCAGCGGTAGCGGGGGGCGAAGCACAGATACGCAGTATTTT.

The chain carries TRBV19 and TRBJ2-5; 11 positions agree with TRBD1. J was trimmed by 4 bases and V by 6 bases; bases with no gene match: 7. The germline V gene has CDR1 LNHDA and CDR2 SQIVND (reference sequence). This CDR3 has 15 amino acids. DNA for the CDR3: TGTGCCAGTAGGGGAGAGGACAGGGGGCCAGAGACCCAGTACTTC. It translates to CASRGEDRGPETQYF.

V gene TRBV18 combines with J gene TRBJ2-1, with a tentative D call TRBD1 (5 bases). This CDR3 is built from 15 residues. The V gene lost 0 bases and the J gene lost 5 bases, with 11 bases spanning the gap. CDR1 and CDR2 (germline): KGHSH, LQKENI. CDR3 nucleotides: TGTGCCAGCTCACCACCGCCAGGGAAGAACAATGAGCAGTTCTTC. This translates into CASSPPPGKNNEQFF.

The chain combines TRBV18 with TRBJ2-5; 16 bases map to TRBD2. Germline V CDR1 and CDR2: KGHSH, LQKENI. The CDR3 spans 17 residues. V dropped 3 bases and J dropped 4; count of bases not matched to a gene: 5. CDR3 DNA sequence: TGTGCCAGCTCACCTCCGGGACTAGCGGGAGGGCGAGAGACCCAGTACTTC. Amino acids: CASSPPGLAGGRETQYF. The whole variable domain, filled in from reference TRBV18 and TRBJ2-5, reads NAGVMQNPRHLVRRRGQEARLRCSPMKGHSHVYWYRQLPEEGLKFMVYLQKENIIDESGMPKERFSAEFPKEGPSILRIQQVVRGDSAAYFCASSPPGLAGGRETQYFGPGTRLLVL.

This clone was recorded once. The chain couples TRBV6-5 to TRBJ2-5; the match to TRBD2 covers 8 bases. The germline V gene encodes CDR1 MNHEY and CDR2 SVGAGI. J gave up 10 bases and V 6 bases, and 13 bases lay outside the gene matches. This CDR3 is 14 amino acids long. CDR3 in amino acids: CASRGPGLVTNQYF. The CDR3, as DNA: TGTGCCAGCAGGGGACCGGGACTAGTTACTAACCAGTACTTC.

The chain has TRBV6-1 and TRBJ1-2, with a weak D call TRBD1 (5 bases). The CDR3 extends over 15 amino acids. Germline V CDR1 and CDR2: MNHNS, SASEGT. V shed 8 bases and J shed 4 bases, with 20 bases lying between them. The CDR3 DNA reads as TGTGCCAGCCGGCCGAGCGGGGGGGGACCCTATGGCTACACCTTC. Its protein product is CASRPSGGGPYGYTF.

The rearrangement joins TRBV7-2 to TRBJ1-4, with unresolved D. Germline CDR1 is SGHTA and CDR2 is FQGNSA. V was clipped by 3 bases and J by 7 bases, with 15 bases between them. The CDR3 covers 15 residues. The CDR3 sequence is CASSFGEGMGEKLFF. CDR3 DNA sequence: TGTGCCAGCAGCTTTGGGGAGGGTATGGGTGAAAAACTGTTTTTT.

CDR3 bases: TGTGCCAGTAGTCTGACAGGAGCGCAGTATTTT. Its translation: CASSLTGAQYF. V and J are TRBV19 and TRBJ2-3; a possible D gene is TRBD1 (6 bases). Trimming removed 5 bases from V and 10 bases from J, with 10 bases in between. The CDR3 loop spans 11 amino acids. CDR1 and CDR2 (germline): LNHDA, SQIVND (reference sequence).

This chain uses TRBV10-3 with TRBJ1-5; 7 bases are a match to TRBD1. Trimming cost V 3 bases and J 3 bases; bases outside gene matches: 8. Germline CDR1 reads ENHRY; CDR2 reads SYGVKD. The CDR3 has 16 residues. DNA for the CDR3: TGTGCCATCAGTGAACCTGGGCAGGGGGACAATCAGCCCCAGCATTTT. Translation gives CAISEPGQGDNQPQHF.